These T cell receptor beta chains were read from a single sample in a study of cytomegalovirus exposure and HLA in healthy donors. Profiling relied on immunoSEQ multiplex PCR, and the TCRdb table lists in-frame clones only, not all of them. Of some 90,000 clones listed, roughly two thirds are singletons. Input material: PBMCs. The receptor set was obtained from a man aged 50-59 years in good health and CMV-seronegative. CDR3s include the opening cysteine and the closing phenylalanine or tryptophan. Each record gives: CDR3 protein, CDR3 DNA, V gene, J gene, clone size, D gene. D genes are given only for firm matches. Only some rows state a clone size, as once, few, many or a class for expanded clones.

CDR3 protein: CASSLGYEQYF; CDR3 DNA: TGTGCCAGCAGTCTTGGTTACGAGCAGTACTTC; V gene: TRBV28; J gene: TRBJ2-7; clone size: NA; D gene: NA
CDR3 protein: CASSPRVRETQYF; CDR3 DNA: TGTGCCAGCAGCCCCAGGGTTAGGGAGACCCAGTACTTC; V gene: TRBV5-6; J gene: TRBJ2-5; clone size: NA; D gene: NA
CDR3 protein: CASRSPGHKSYNEQFF; CDR3 DNA: TGTGCCAGCAGGTCCCCTGGCCACAAAAGTTACAATGAGCAGTTCTTC; V gene: TRBV11-2; J gene: TRBJ2-1; clone size: NA; D gene: NA
CDR3 protein: CASSQGAGSMNTEAFF; CDR3 DNA: TGCGCCAGCAGCCAAGGGGCAGGGTCGATGAACACTGAAGCTTTCTTT; V gene: TRBV4-3; J gene: TRBJ1-1; clone size: NA; D gene: NA
CDR3 protein: CASSGAEFSYEQYF; CDR3 DNA: TGCGCCAGCAGCGGGGCAGAATTTTCCTACGAGCAGTACTTC; V gene: TRBV5-1; J gene: TRBJ2-7; clone size: NA; D gene: NA
CDR3 protein: CASRRGTGGGYTF; CDR3 DNA: TGTGCCAGCAGGCGAGGGACAGGGGGTGGCTACACCTTC; V gene: TRBV27; J gene: TRBJ1-2; clone size: NA; D gene: TRBD1
CDR3 protein: CASSYSGAGGYGYTF; CDR3 DNA: TGTGCCAGCAGTTACTCGGGGGCAGGTGGCTATGGCTACACCTTC; V gene: TRBV6-5; J gene: TRBJ1-2; clone size: NA; D gene: NA
CDR3 protein: CASSVKGQFKGGYTF; CDR3 DNA: TGTGCCAGCAGCGTGAAGGGACAGTTCAAAGGTGGCTACACCTTC; V gene: TRBV6-5; J gene: TRBJ1-2; clone size: NA; D gene: TRBD1
CDR3 protein: CASGRAGENEQYF; CDR3 DNA: TGTGCCAGCGGTCGAGCAGGGGAGAACGAGCAGTACTTC; V gene: TRBV6-1; J gene: TRBJ2-7; clone size: few; D gene: NA
CDR3 protein: CASSTRQGGYEQYF; CDR3 DNA: TGCGCCAGCAGCACACGACAGGGGGGCTACGAGCAGTACTTC; V gene: TRBV5-1; J gene: TRBJ2-7; clone size: NA; D gene: TRBD1
CDR3 protein: CASRLTANTEAFF; CDR3 DNA: TGTGCCAGCAGACTGACAGCGAACACTGAAGCTTTCTTT; V gene: TRBV6-1; J gene: TRBJ1-1; clone size: NA; D gene: NA
CDR3 protein: CASNKRGDNSPLHF; CDR3 DNA: TGTGCCAGCAACAAAAGGGGCGATAATTCACCCCTCCACTTT; V gene: TRBV6-5; J gene: TRBJ1-6; clone size: NA; D gene: NA
CDR3 protein: CASSGSGGGTDTQYF; CDR3 DNA: TGTGCCAGCAGCGGAAGCGGGGGCGGCACAGATACGCAGTATTTT; V gene: TRBV6-5; J gene: TRBJ2-3; clone size: many; D gene: TRBD2
CDR3 protein: CASSYQETYEQYF; CDR3 DNA: TGTGCCAGCAGTTACCAGGAAACCTACGAGCAGTACTTC; V gene: TRBV6-6; J gene: TRBJ2-7; clone size: NA; D gene: NA
CDR3 protein: CASSLGQGLASNEQFF; CDR3 DNA: TGCGCCAGCAGCTTGGGGCAGGGACTAGCTTCCAATGAGCAGTTCTTC; V gene: TRBV5-1; J gene: TRBJ2-1; clone size: NA; D gene: TRBD2
CDR3 protein: CASSLPEIVYHNSPLHF; CDR3 DNA: TGTGCCAGCAGTTTACCCGAAATAGTTTACCATAATTCACCCCTCCACTTT; V gene: TRBV27; J gene: TRBJ1-6; clone size: NA; D gene: NA
CDR3 protein: CASSFGARGGTEAFF; CDR3 DNA: TGTGCCAGCAGCTTCGGGGCCAGGGGTGGCACTGAAGCTTTCTTT; V gene: TRBV5-6; J gene: TRBJ1-1; clone size: NA; D gene: NA
CDR3 protein: CASTVTGNVGALPF; CDR3 DNA: TGTGCCAGCACCGTGACAGGGAACGTTGGGGCCCTCCCCTTT; V gene: TRBV25-1; J gene: TRBJ1-6; clone size: few; D gene: TRBD1